This T cell receptor beta chain originates from a study of cytotoxic CD8 clonotypes in ibrutinib-treated CLL. General observations from the study: Public clonotypes occurred uncommonly; on treatment, they contracted or remained stable. Progressing patients had sampling times that differed from those of sustained-remission patients.

Trimming removed 1 base from V and 3 bases from J, with 5 bases in between. Per the germline V gene, CDR1 is SGHRS and CDR2 is YFSETQ. This CDR3 region has 12 residues. Concerning this clone itself: Its antigen remains unidentified.

Method: immunoSEQ multiplex PCR; TCRdb's copy keeps in-frame clones and lacks some. The profile shows over 120,000 clones, 79% of them singletons. The chain recombines TRBV5-1 with TRBJ2-7; D gene ambiguous. This specimen was PBMCs, taken after 12 months of ibrutinib treatment. The TCR originated in a human donor with chronic lymphocytic leukemia. The CDR3 coding sequence is TGCGCCAGCAGCTTGTTAGGCTACGAGCAGTACTTC. It yields the protein CASSLLGYEQYF.